The entry below gives a single T cell receptor (beta chain) sequence along with its context. This sample was taken from a study of cytomegalovirus exposure and HLA in healthy donors. Primers: 60 Vbeta forward and 13 Jbeta reverse. Some clones are missing from TCRdb's copy, which holds only in-frame ones; the method was immunoSEQ multiplex PCR. The table has about 130,000 clones, over 70% seen once. The CDR3 has 14 residues. Trimming left V 4 bases short and J 0 bases short, with 10 bases between. In germline, CDR1 is GTSNPN, CDR2 SVGIG (reference sequence). The sample consisted of PBMCs. This chain links TRBV30 with TRBJ1-5; no clear D gene. The TCR sequence derives from a man aged 40-49 years in good health and CMV-seronegative. The CDR3 bases are TGTGCCTGGAATCAGGCTCATAGCAATCAGCCCCAGCATTTT. The encoded protein is CAWNQAHSNQPQHF.